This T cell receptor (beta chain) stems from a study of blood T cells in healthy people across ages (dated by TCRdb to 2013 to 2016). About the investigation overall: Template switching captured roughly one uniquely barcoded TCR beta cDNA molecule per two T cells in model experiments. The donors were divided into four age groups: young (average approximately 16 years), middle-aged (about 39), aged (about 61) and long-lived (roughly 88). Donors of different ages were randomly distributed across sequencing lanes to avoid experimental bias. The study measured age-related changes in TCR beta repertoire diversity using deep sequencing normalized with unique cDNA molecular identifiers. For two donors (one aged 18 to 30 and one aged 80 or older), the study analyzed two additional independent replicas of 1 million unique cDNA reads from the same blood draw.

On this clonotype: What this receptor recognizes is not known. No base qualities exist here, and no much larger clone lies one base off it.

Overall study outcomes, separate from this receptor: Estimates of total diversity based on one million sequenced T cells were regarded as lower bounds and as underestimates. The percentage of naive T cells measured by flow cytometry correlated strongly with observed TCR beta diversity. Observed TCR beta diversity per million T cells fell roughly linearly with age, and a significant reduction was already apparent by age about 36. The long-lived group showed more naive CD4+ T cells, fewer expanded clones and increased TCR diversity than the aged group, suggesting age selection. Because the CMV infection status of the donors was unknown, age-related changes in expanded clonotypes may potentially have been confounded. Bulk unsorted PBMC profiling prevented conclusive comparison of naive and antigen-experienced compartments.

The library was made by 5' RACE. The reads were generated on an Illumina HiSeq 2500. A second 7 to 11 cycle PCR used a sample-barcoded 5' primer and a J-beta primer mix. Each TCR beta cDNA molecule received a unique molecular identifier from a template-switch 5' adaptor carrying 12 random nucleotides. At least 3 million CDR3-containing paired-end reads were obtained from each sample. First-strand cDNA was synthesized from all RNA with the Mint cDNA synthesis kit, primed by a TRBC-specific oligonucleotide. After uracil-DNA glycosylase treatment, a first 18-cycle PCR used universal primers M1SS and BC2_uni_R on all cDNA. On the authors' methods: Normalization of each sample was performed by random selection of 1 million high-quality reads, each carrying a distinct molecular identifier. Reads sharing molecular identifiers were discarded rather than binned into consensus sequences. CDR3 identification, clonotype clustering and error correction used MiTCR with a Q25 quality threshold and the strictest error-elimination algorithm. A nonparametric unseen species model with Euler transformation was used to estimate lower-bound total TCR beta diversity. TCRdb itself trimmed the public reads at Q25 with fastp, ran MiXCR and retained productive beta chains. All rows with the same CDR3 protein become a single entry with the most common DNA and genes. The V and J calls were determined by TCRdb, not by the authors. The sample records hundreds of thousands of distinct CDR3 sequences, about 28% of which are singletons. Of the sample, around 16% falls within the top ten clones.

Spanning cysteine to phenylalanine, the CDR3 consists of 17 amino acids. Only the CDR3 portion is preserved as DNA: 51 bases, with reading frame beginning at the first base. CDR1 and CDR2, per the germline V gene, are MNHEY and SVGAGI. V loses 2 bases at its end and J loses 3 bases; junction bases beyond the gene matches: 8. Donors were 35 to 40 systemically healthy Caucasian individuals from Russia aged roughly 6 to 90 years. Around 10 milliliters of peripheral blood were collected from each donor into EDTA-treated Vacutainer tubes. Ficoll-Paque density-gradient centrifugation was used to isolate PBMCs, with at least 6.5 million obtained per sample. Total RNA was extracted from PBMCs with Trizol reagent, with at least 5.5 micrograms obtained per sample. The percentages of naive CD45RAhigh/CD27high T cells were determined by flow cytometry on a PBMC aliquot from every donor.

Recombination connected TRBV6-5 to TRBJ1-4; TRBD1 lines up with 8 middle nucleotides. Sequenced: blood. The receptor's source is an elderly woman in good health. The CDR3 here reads CASSYRTGNSANEKLFF. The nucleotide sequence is TGTGCCAGCAGTTACAGGACAGGGAACTCAGCTAATGAAAAACTGTTTTTT.